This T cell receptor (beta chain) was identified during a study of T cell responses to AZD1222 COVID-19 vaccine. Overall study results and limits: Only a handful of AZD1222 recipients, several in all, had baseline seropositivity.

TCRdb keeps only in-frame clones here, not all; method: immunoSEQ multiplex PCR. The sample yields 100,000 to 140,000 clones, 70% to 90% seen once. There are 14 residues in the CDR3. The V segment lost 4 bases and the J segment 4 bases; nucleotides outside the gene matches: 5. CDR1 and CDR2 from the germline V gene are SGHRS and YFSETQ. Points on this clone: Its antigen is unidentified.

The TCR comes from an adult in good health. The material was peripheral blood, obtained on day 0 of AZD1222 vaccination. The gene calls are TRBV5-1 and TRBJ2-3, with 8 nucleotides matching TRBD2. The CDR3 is CASSGTGGSDTQYF. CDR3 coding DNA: TGCGCCAGCAGCGGGACGGGAGGGTCAGATACGCAGTATTTT.